This entry lists 6 T cell receptor beta chains sequenced from one sample in a study of identifying expanded T cells in peripheral blood. The data were produced by immunoSEQ multiplex PCR, yet TCRdb's version contains in-frame clones alone and is incomplete. The repertoire has approximately 140,000 clones, approximately 86% of them found once; the top ten carry roughly 7.9%. The specimen was blood. These receptors originate from a person aged 18 to 70 in good health.

The chain joins TRBV28 to TRBJ2-3; 12 nucleotides line up with TRBD2. V trimming: 6 bases; J trimming: 6 bases; junction bases outside the gene matches: 1. The CDR3 extends over 13 amino acids. The germline CDR1 and CDR2 sequences are MDHEN and SYDVKM. CDR3 in DNA: TGTGCCAGCAGGCTAGCGGGGGGGGATACGCAGTATTTT. It is translated as CASRLAGGDTQYF. The entire variable domain, with the rest obtained from reference TRBV28 and TRBJ2-3, is as follows: DVKVTQSSRYLVKRTGEKVFLECVQDMDHENMFWYRQDPGLGLRLIYFSYDVKMKEKGDIPEGYSVSREKKERFSLILESASTNQTSMYLCASRLAGGDTQYFGPGTRLTVL.

The gene calls are TRBV11-2 and TRBJ2-1, with D unclear. The germline V and J ends were trimmed by 1 base and 5 bases, with 12 bases remaining between them. This CDR3 contains 15 residues. Germline V gene lookup returns CDR1 SGHAT and CDR2 FQNNGV. The CDR3 DNA reads TGTGCCAGCAGCTTAGTCCGGGCAACAAACAATGAGCAGTTCTTC. It is translated as CASSLVRATNNEQFF.

The rearrangement uses TRBV9 and TRBJ1-5, with 7 bases aligning to TRBD1. Trimming at V came to 0 bases and at J to 6 bases, leaving 6 bases not matched to a gene. CDR1 is SGDLS and CDR2 is YYNGEE in the germline V gene. The CDR3 loop spans 15 amino acids. CDR3 coding DNA: TGTGCCAGCAGCGTAGCGGGGACAGAGGGTCAGCCCCAGCATTTT. Translation gives CASSVAGTEGQPQHF.

This clone was seen a few times. The V call is TRBV2, the J call TRBJ1-1; TRBD1 agrees at 7 bases. Germline V CDR1 and CDR2: SNHLY, FYNNEI. CDR3 size: 15 residues. The V gene end was trimmed by 5 bases and the J gene end by 1 base; junction bases not matched to a gene: 7. The DNA for the CDR3 is TGTGCCAGCAGTCGGACGACAGGGACGAACACTGAAGCTTTCTTT. This gives the protein CASSRTTGTNTEAFF.

The genes are TRBV7-3 and TRBJ1-5; D remains ambiguous. The CDR3 totals 16 residues. Looked up from germline, CDR1 is SGHTA and CDR2 is FQGTGA. Trimming took off 5 bases at V and 2 bases at J, with 16 bases between the two ends. The CDR3 protein is CASSADHLGRNQPQHF. Here the CDR3 DNA reads TGTGCCAGCAGCGCAGATCACCTCGGGCGCAATCAGCCCCAGCATTTT.

The chain has TRBV18 and TRBJ2-7; 7 nucleotides align to TRBD2. CDR3 size: 12 residues. Germline CDR1 KGHSH, CDR2 LQKENI. Trimming took 6 bases from V and 5 from J; bases not matched to a gene: 4. Here the CDR3 DNA reads TGTGCCAGCTCCCCAGGGAGGGACGAGCAGTACTTC. Protein product: CASSPGRDEQYF.